This T cell receptor beta chain came from a study of blood T cell repertoires in COVID-19. Overall study context: Donors in the United States, Italy and Spain gave samples during acute or convalescent COVID-19. The cDNA or gDNA used as material had been derived from T cells, B-cell-depleted T cells, or PBMCs.

The method was immunoSEQ multiplex PCR; TCRdb's version includes in-frame clones alone and lacks a portion of them. The sample yields roughly 250,000 clones, 80% to 95% seen once. This CDR3 has 14 amino acids. Germline lookup yields CDR1 SGHRS and CDR2 YFSETQ. V was cut by 4 bases and J by 14 bases, with 19 bases left in between. The sequenced sample was PBMCs or T cells enriched from blood (not recorded which). The V call is TRBV5-1, the J call TRBJ1-6, with D possibly TRBD1 on 5 matching bases. This receptor was taken from a woman younger than 30 who had recovered from COVID-19. As DNA, the CDR3 is TGCGCCAGCAGCCTCGCCCCCACGCCGGGGGCCCTCCACTTT. Amino acid sequence: CASSLAPTPGALHF.